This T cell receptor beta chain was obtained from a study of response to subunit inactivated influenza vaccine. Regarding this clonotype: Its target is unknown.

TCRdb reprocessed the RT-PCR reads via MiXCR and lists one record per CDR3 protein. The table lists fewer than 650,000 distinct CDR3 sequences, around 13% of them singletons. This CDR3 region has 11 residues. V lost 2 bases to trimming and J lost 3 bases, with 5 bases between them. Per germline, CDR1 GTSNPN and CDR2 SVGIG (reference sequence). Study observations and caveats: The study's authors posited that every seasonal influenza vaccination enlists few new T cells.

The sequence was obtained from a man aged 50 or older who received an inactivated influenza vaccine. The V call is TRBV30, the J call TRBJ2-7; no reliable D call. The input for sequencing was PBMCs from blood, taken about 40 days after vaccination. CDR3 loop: CAWSLSYEQYF. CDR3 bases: TGTGCCTGGAGTCTAAGCTACGAGCAGTACTTC.